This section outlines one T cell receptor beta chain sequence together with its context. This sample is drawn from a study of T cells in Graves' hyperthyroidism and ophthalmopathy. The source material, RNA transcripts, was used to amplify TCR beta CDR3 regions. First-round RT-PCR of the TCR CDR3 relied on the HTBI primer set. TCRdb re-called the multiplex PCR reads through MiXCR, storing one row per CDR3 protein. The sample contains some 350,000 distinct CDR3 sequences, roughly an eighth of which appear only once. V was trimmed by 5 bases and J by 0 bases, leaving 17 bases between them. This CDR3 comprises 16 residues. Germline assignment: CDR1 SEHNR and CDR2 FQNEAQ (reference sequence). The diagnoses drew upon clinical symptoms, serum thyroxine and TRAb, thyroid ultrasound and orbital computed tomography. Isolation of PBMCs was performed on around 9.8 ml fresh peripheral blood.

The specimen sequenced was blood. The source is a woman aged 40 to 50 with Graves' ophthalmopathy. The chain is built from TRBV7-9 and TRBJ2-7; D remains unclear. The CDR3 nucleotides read TGTGCCAGCAGCCCCCGACACGGGTCGCACTCCTACGAGCAGTACTTC. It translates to CASSPRHGSHSYEQYF.